Listed below are T cell receptor beta chains from one sample, sequenced in a study of beta chain features in type 1 diabetes. The table came from immunoSEQ multiplex PCR; TCRdb's copy has only in-frame clones and leaves some out. This table holds more than 140,000 clones, approximately 10% found once. The specimen sequenced was central memory CD4+ T cells from blood. These receptors were taken from a woman in her 40s in good health. CDR3s include the opening cysteine and the closing phenylalanine or tryptophan. The order of the fields is CDR3 protein, CDR3 DNA, CDR3 length, V gene, D gene, J gene, clone size. A D gene is named only where the DNA matches it firmly. Size values are once, few and many counts, or a class for expanded clones, and some rows have none.

CDR3 protein: CASSPPGASYNEQFF; CDR3 DNA: TGTGCCAGCTCACCACCAGGGGCCTCCTACAATGAGCAGTTCTTC; CDR3 length: 15; V gene: TRBV18; D gene: -; J gene: TRBJ2-1; clone size: few
CDR3 protein: CASSRQTSGAYNEQFF; CDR3 DNA: TGTGCCAGCAGTCGTCAAACTAGCGGGGCCTACAATGAGCAGTTCTTC; CDR3 length: 16; V gene: TRBV28; D gene: TRBD2; J gene: TRBJ2-1; clone size: -
CDR3 protein: CASKYDSSNEKLFF; CDR3 DNA: TGTGCCAGCAAGTATGACAGTTCTAATGAAAAACTGTTTTTT; CDR3 length: 14; V gene: TRBV2; D gene: -; J gene: TRBJ1-4; clone size: -
CDR3 protein: CAISEGLYEQYF; CDR3 DNA: TGTGCCATCAGTGAGGGGCTCTACGAGCAGTACTTC; CDR3 length: 12; V gene: TRBV10-3; D gene: -; J gene: TRBJ2-7; clone size: few
CDR3 protein: CASSSVGQGYTEAFF; CDR3 DNA: TGTGCCAGCAGCTCCGTGGGACAGGGATACACTGAAGCTTTCTTT; CDR3 length: 15; V gene: TRBV7-8; D gene: TRBD1; J gene: TRBJ1-1; clone size: few
CDR3 protein: CSVSGQGISEQYF; CDR3 DNA: TGCAGCGTGTCGGGACAGGGGATATCCGAGCAGTACTTC; CDR3 length: 13; V gene: TRBV29-1; D gene: TRBD1; J gene: TRBJ2-7; clone size: -
CDR3 protein: CASSFPRDSGLETQYF; CDR3 DNA: TGTGCCAGCAGCTTTCCTCGGGACTCCGGGCTAGAGACCCAGTACTTC; CDR3 length: 16; V gene: TRBV7-2; D gene: -; J gene: TRBJ2-5; clone size: -
CDR3 protein: CASSPRTASGNTIYF; CDR3 DNA: TGTGCCAGCAGTCCTCGGACAGCCTCTGGAAACACCATATATTTT; CDR3 length: 15; V gene: TRBV6-5; D gene: -; J gene: TRBJ1-3; clone size: -
CDR3 protein: CASSPSGIVSDTQYF; CDR3 DNA: TGTGCCAGCAGTCCTAGCGGGATCGTATCAGATACGCAGTATTTT; CDR3 length: 15; V gene: TRBV2; D gene: TRBD2; J gene: TRBJ2-3; clone size: -
CDR3 protein: CASSPAWGRGELFF; CDR3 DNA: TGTGCCAGCAGCCCAGCGTGGGGCCGCGGGGAGCTGTTTTTT; CDR3 length: 14; V gene: TRBV11-3; D gene: -; J gene: TRBJ2-2; clone size: -
CDR3 protein: CASSLVGGGYNEQFF; CDR3 DNA: TGTGCCAGCAGCTTGGTCGGCGGGGGGTACAATGAGCAGTTCTTC; CDR3 length: 15; V gene: TRBV5-4; D gene: TRBD2; J gene: TRBJ2-1; clone size: -
CDR3 protein: CASSLRSGGFRGETQYF; CDR3 DNA: TGTGCCAGCAGCTTAAGGTCGGGGGGTTTCAGGGGAGAGACCCAGTACTTC; CDR3 length: 17; V gene: TRBV7-2; D gene: -; J gene: TRBJ2-5; clone size: -
CDR3 protein: CASKMLTDYGYTF; CDR3 DNA: TGTGCCAGCAAAATGCTTACTGACTATGGCTACACCTTC; CDR3 length: 13; V gene: TRBV27; D gene: -; J gene: TRBJ1-2; clone size: few
CDR3 protein: CASSLARQEQHYIYF; CDR3 DNA: TGTGCCAGCAGCTTAGCCCGACAGGAGCAACACTACATATATTTT; CDR3 length: 15; V gene: TRBV7-2; D gene: -; J gene: TRBJ1-3; clone size: few
CDR3 protein: CASSPRQGPLEQYF; CDR3 DNA: TGTGCCAGCAGCCCCCGACAGGGTCCCCTCGAGCAGTACTTC; CDR3 length: 14; V gene: TRBV7-2; D gene: TRBD1; J gene: TRBJ2-7; clone size: few
CDR3 protein: CASSPLGVGSNTEAFF; CDR3 DNA: TGCGCCAGCAGCCCGCTCGGGGTGGGGTCGAACACTGAAGCTTTCTTT; CDR3 length: 16; V gene: TRBV5-1; D gene: -; J gene: TRBJ1-1; clone size: few
CDR3 protein: CASSLDGGVLEAFF; CDR3 DNA: TGTGCCAGCAGCTTAGACGGGGGAGTGCTTGAAGCTTTCTTT; CDR3 length: 14; V gene: TRBV7-9; D gene: -; J gene: TRBJ1-1; clone size: few
CDR3 protein: CASSVGGTSIVEQYF; CDR3 DNA: TGTGCCAGCAGCGTAGGAGGGACTAGCATCGTCGAGCAGTACTTC; CDR3 length: 15; V gene: TRBV9; D gene: TRBD2; J gene: TRBJ2-7; clone size: many
CDR3 protein: CASRLSGGDTQYF; CDR3 DNA: TGTGCCAGCAGGCTTAGCGGGGGAGATACGCAGTATTTT; CDR3 length: 13; V gene: TRBV6-5; D gene: TRBD2; J gene: TRBJ2-3; clone size: few
CDR3 protein: CASSPTTGEKLFF; CDR3 DNA: TGTGCCAGCTCACCGACGACAGGGGAAAAACTGTTTTTT; CDR3 length: 13; V gene: TRBV18; D gene: TRBD1; J gene: TRBJ1-4; clone size: few
CDR3 protein: CAISVGLDQPQHF; CDR3 DNA: TGTGCCATCAGTGTGGGGCTCGATCAGCCCCAGCATTTT; CDR3 length: 13; V gene: TRBV10-3; D gene: -; J gene: TRBJ1-5; clone size: -
CDR3 protein: CASRMDRGPRVGETQYF; CDR3 DNA: TGTGCCAGCAGGATGGACAGGGGGCCGAGAGTTGGAGAGACCCAGTACTTC; CDR3 length: 17; V gene: TRBV28; D gene: TRBD1; J gene: TRBJ2-5; clone size: -
CDR3 protein: CASSPTFYEQYF; CDR3 DNA: TGTGCCAGCAGCCCTACCTTCTACGAGCAGTACTTC; CDR3 length: 12; V gene: TRBV7-2; D gene: -; J gene: TRBJ2-7; clone size: many
CDR3 protein: CASSPGTGGNYGYTF; CDR3 DNA: TGTGCCAGCAGCCCCGGGACAGGGGGAAATTATGGCTACACCTTC; CDR3 length: 15; V gene: TRBV7-9; D gene: TRBD1; J gene: TRBJ1-2; clone size: -
CDR3 protein: CASSSYRESNTEAFF; CDR3 DNA: TGTGCCAGCAGTTCTTACAGGGAGTCGAACACTGAAGCTTTCTTT; CDR3 length: 15; V gene: TRBV28; D gene: -; J gene: TRBJ1-1; clone size: many
CDR3 protein: CASRNHGGRVTPLHF; CDR3 DNA: TGCGCCAGCAGGAATCATGGGGGCAGGGTGACACCCCTCCACTTT; CDR3 length: 15; V gene: TRBV23-1; D gene: -; J gene: TRBJ1-6; clone size: many
CDR3 protein: CASSQGPADTQYF; CDR3 DNA: TGTGCCAGCAGCCAAGGGCCCGCAGATACGCAGTATTTT; CDR3 length: 13; V gene: TRBV4-2; D gene: -; J gene: TRBJ2-3; clone size: few
CDR3 protein: CSVLFRAGSYEQYF; CDR3 DNA: TGCAGCGTTTTGTTTAGGGCAGGGTCATACGAGCAGTACTTC; CDR3 length: 14; V gene: TRBV29-1; D gene: -; J gene: TRBJ2-7; clone size: few
CDR3 protein: CASRLGQGAGAYEQYF; CDR3 DNA: TGTGCCAGCAGACTGGGACAGGGGGCGGGGGCCTACGAGCAGTACTTC; CDR3 length: 16; V gene: TRBV6-6; D gene: TRBD1; J gene: TRBJ2-7; clone size: -
CDR3 protein: CASSLGSVGAGEQYF; CDR3 DNA: TGTGCCAGCAGCTTAGGATCGGTAGGGGCCGGCGAGCAGTACTTC; CDR3 length: 15; V gene: TRBV11-2; D gene: -; J gene: TRBJ2-7; clone size: -
CDR3 protein: CASSLRGDLNTGELFF; CDR3 DNA: TGTGCCAGCAGCTTAAGAGGGGACTTAAACACCGGGGAGCTGTTTTTT; CDR3 length: 16; V gene: TRBV11-2; D gene: -; J gene: TRBJ2-2; clone size: few
CDR3 protein: CSVGAFGLGAIQYF; CDR3 DNA: TGCAGCGTTGGGGCCTTCGGACTCGGAGCCATTCAGTACTTC; CDR3 length: 14; V gene: TRBV29-1; D gene: -; J gene: TRBJ2-4; clone size: -
CDR3 protein: CASSQWPLKMNTEAFF; CDR3 DNA: TGCGCCAGCAGTCAATGGCCCCTGAAGATGAACACTGAAGCTTTCTTT; CDR3 length: 16; V gene: TRBV23-1; D gene: -; J gene: TRBJ1-1; clone size: few
CDR3 protein: CASSSGGPGGLAGANVLTF; CDR3 DNA: TGTGCCAGCAGCTCCGGGGGACCGGGGGGGCTCGCTGGGGCCAACGTCCTGACTTTC; CDR3 length: 19; V gene: TRBV5-4; D gene: TRBD2; J gene: TRBJ2-6; clone size: -
CDR3 protein: CATSRASGEMEQYF; CDR3 DNA: TGTGCCACCAGCAGAGCCTCCGGGGAAATGGAGCAGTACTTC; CDR3 length: 14; V gene: TRBV15; D gene: -; J gene: TRBJ2-7; clone size: -
CDR3 protein: CASSKEAPSKGEKLFF; CDR3 DNA: TGTGCCAGCAGCAAAGAGGCTCCCTCTAAGGGGGAAAAACTGTTTTTT; CDR3 length: 16; V gene: TRBV21-1; D gene: -; J gene: TRBJ1-4; clone size: -
CDR3 protein: CASSKTGQGTNYGYTF; CDR3 DNA: TGTGCCAGTAGTAAAACTGGACAGGGGACTAACTATGGCTACACCTTC; CDR3 length: 16; V gene: TRBV19; D gene: TRBD1; J gene: TRBJ1-2; clone size: few
CDR3 protein: CASSSTDKANYGYTF; CDR3 DNA: TGTGCCAGCAGCAGTACCGACAAGGCTAACTATGGCTACACCTTC; CDR3 length: 15; V gene: TRBV7-9; D gene: -; J gene: TRBJ1-2; clone size: -
CDR3 protein: CASSGTSGEQYF; CDR3 DNA: TGTGCCAGCAGTGGGACTAGCGGGGAGCAGTACTTC; CDR3 length: 12; V gene: TRBV2; D gene: TRBD2; J gene: TRBJ2-7; clone size: -
CDR3 protein: CASSVGLAGEQFF; CDR3 DNA: TGTGCCAGCAGCGTAGGACTAGCGGGAGAGCAGTTCTTC; CDR3 length: 13; V gene: TRBV9; D gene: TRBD2; J gene: TRBJ2-1; clone size: once
CDR3 protein: CSVDGSSSGDTEAFF; CDR3 DNA: TGCAGCGTTGACGGATCGAGCTCAGGGGATACTGAAGCTTTCTTT; CDR3 length: 15; V gene: TRBV29-1; D gene: -; J gene: TRBJ1-1; clone size: -
CDR3 protein: CATVPGTGVEAFF; CDR3 DNA: TGTGCCACCGTCCCGGGGACAGGGGTTGAAGCTTTCTTT; CDR3 length: 13; V gene: TRBV19; D gene: TRBD1; J gene: TRBJ1-1; clone size: -
CDR3 protein: CASSLLAGGSYEQYF; CDR3 DNA: TGTGCCAGCAGTCTCCTAGCGGGGGGCTCCTACGAGCAGTACTTC; CDR3 length: 15; V gene: TRBV27; D gene: TRBD2; J gene: TRBJ2-7; clone size: few
CDR3 protein: CASSLEGRGKVFF; CDR3 DNA: TGTGCCAGCAGCTTAGAAGGGCGGGGGAAGGTATTCTTC; CDR3 length: 13; V gene: TRBV11-2; D gene: TRBD2; J gene: TRBJ2-1; clone size: -
CDR3 protein: CASSGQGARQITGELFF; CDR3 DNA: TGTGCCAGCAGCGGACAGGGGGCGCGACAAATCACCGGGGAGCTGTTTTTT; CDR3 length: 17; V gene: TRBV7-6; D gene: TRBD1; J gene: TRBJ2-2; clone size: -